The 21 T cell receptor beta chains in this list originate from one sample, sequenced in a study of cytomegalovirus exposure and HLA in healthy donors. This PCR relied on a set of 60 Vbeta primers and 13 Jbeta primers. Clones were sequenced by immunoSEQ multiplex PCR, and TCRdb holds only the in-frame ones, with some missing. The table includes under 200,000 clones, 81% detected once. The source material was PBMCs. All receptors derive from a man between 45 and 60 years old in good health and CMV-seropositive.

V usage is TRBV18 and J usage is TRBJ2-5, with 11 bases lining up with TRBD1. Germline V lookup: CDR1 KGHSH, CDR2 LQKENI. The CDR3 is 14 residues long. Trimming took 3 bases from V and 4 from J; bases not matched to a gene: 1. Here the CDR3 DNA reads TGTGCCAGCTCACCGGGACAGGGGGGAGAGACCCAGTACTTC. Encoded protein: CASSPGQGGETQYF.

The gene calls are TRBV19 and TRBJ2-1; 7 bases map to TRBD1. The CDR3 loop spans 14 amino acids. In germline, CDR1 is LNHDA, CDR2 SQIVND (reference sequence). The trim removed 5 bases at V and 6 bases at J, leaving 7 bases unmatched. In DNA form, the CDR3 reads TGTGCCAGTAGTCCGGGGACAGAACTCAATGAGCAGTTCTTC. Its protein is CASSPGTELNEQFF.

The chain links TRBV5-6 to TRBJ2-1, with TRBD2 identical over 7 bases. The V and J ends lost 4 bases and 4 bases, in that order; junction bases with no gene match: 11. Per germline, CDR1 SGHDT and CDR2 YYEEEE. This CDR3 comprises 16 residues. Here the CDR3 reads CASSLERGLGYNEQFF. Here the CDR3 DNA reads TGTGCCAGCAGCCTAGAACGTGGACTAGGTTACAATGAGCAGTTCTTC.

The chain couples TRBV27 to TRBJ2-2, with 13 bases aligning to TRBD2. CDR1 is MNHEY and CDR2 is SMNVEV in the germline V gene (reference sequence). This CDR3 is 17 amino acids long. Trimming removed 6 bases from V and 8 bases from J; junction bases left unmatched: 12. The CDR3 region has the DNA TGTGCCAGCAGCCCTGAACTAGCGGGGGGGGGATCAGGGGAGCTGTTTTTT. It is translated as CASSPELAGGGSGELFF.

The chain employs TRBV5-8 and TRBJ1-1; D not resolved. The ends were cut back, 2 bases at V and 4 bases at J, with 9 bases in the middle. CDR3 size: 13 residues. Per germline, CDR1 SGHTS and CDR2 YDEGEE. CDR3 loop: CASSFIPGTEAFF. Here the CDR3 DNA reads TGTGCCAGCAGCTTTATTCCGGGCACTGAAGCTTTCTTT.

V usage is TRBV5-1 and J usage is TRBJ2-5; D may be TRBD1 (5 bases). The end of the DNA is better explained by TRBJ2-7, so the J call may be wrong. Germline V gene lookup returns CDR1 SGHRS and CDR2 YFSETQ. This CDR3 contains 12 residues. CDR3 nucleotides: TGCGCCACCCATCCCGACAGCTACGAGCAGTACTTC. It codes for CATHPDSYEQYF.

Notes on this clone: Within the sample, other DNA sequences also encode this same CDR3. The CDR3 loop reads CASSSGQPNTEAFF. For the CDR3, the DNA is TGCGCCAGCAGCTCGGGACAGCCTAACACTGAAGCTTTCTTT. The chain has TRBV5-1 and TRBJ1-1, with 7 bases that match TRBD1. The germline gives CDR1 SGHRS, CDR2 YFSETQ. The V segment lost 3 bases and the J segment 2 bases; nucleotides outside the gene matches: 4. The CDR3 has 14 amino acids.

The chain has TRBV10-3 and TRBJ2-2; TRBD1 matches 9 bases. The trim removed 0 bases at V and 7 bases at J, leaving 6 bases unmatched. The CDR3 runs 16 residues. Germline loops: CDR1 ENHRY, CDR2 SYGVKD. The CDR3 here is CAISESTTGGDGELFF. The CDR3 DNA follows: TGTGCCATCAGTGAGTCGACGACAGGGGGGGACGGGGAGCTGTTTTTT.

J is TRBJ1-1 and V is TRBV15, with D possibly matching TRBD1 (6 bases). In germline, CDR1 is LNHNV, CDR2 YYDKDF (reference sequence). The CDR3 is 15 residues long. The V end lost 1 base, the J end lost 3 bases, and 12 bases lay between the germline ends. The CDR3 bases are TGTGCCACCAGCAGAGTCGGACAGACCTACACTGAAGCTTTCTTT. As protein: CATSRVGQTYTEAFF.

CDR3 loop: CASSPTGIYGYTF. The CDR3 coding sequence is TGTGCCAGCAGCCCAACAGGGATCTATGGCTACACCTTC. The V and J genes are TRBV5-6 and TRBJ1-2; weak D call: TRBD1 (6 bases). Germline values: CDR1 SGHDT, CDR2 YYEEEE. V was cut by 4 bases and J by 4 bases, with 11 bases left in between. The CDR3 length is 13 residues. Full variable domain (remainder filled in from reference TRBV5-6 and TRBJ1-2): DAGVTQSPTHLIKTRGQQVTLRCSPKSGHDTVSWYQQALGQGPQFIFQYYEEEERQRGNFPDRFSGHQFPNYSSELNVNALLLGDSALYLCASSPTGIYGYTFGSGTRLTVV.

The rearrangement uses TRBV28 and TRBJ1-2, with 9 bases fitting TRBD1. The V and J ends lost 8 bases and 8 bases, in that order; junction bases with no gene match: 9. This CDR3 has 13 residues. CDR1 is MDHEN, CDR2 SYDVKM, per germline. DNA for the CDR3: TGTGCCAGCGGGACAGGGTTTTGGGAGGGCTACACCTTC. As protein: CASGTGFWEGYTF.

The chain couples TRBV11-3 to TRBJ2-7, with 8 positions matching TRBD1. Germline assignment: CDR1 SGHNT and CDR2 YENEEA. Trimming at V came to 5 bases and at J to 0 bases, leaving 6 bases not matched to a gene. This CDR3 is 15 amino acids long. CDR3 sequence (DNA): TGTGCCAGCAGCCCAGGACAGGGCGGCTCCTACGAGCAGTACTTC. It yields the protein CASSPGQGGSYEQYF.

This rearrangement joins TRBV2 to TRBJ2-6; TRBD2 matches 7 bases. Germline V gene data show CDR1 as SNHLY and CDR2 as FYNNEI. This CDR3 contains 16 residues. With V trimmed by 5 bases and J by 4 bases, 8 bases remained unmatched. The CDR3 loop reads CASSPWGGSGANVLTF. The CDR3 DNA reads TGTGCCAGCAGTCCCTGGGGAGGGAGCGGGGCCAACGTCCTGACTTTC.

J is TRBJ2-7 and V is TRBV5-1, with a possible D match to TRBD2 (7 bases). The CDR3 is 17 amino acids. V was pared by 2 bases and J by 2 bases, with 20 bases between. Germline V gene sequence: CDR1 SGHRS, CDR2 YFSETQ. The CDR3 here is CASSFGGALERPYEQYF. CDR3 DNA: TGCGCCAGCAGCTTTGGGGGGGCGCTCGAGAGGCCCTACGAGCAGTACTTC.

The CDR3 DNA is TGTGCCAGCAGGTCGGGAGACGGAGCCAAAAACATTCAGTACTTC. This sequence encodes CASRSGDGAKNIQYF. The chain recombines TRBV27 with TRBJ2-4; D is perhaps TRBD2 (6 bases). CDR3 length: 15 amino acids. CDR1 MNHEY and CDR2 SMNVEV come from the germline V gene (reference sequence). Trimming pared 6 bases from V and 0 bases from J, leaving 12 bases between.

This clone has only one observation. The V and J genes are TRBV4-1 and TRBJ1-6, with 7 bases aligning to TRBD1. J was trimmed by 5 bases and V by 3 bases; bases with no gene match: 1. The CDR3 is 14 residues long. Germline lookup yields CDR1 MGHRA and CDR2 YSYEKL. The CDR3 nucleotides read TGCGCCAGCAGCCATACAGGGGATAATTCACCCCTCCACTTT. As protein: CASSHTGDNSPLHF.

The chain combines TRBV7-9 with TRBJ2-7; 12 nucleotides agree with TRBD2. CDR1 and CDR2 from the germline V gene are SEHNR and FQNEAQ (reference sequence). V was clipped by 5 bases and J by 5 bases; unmatched bases: 4. This CDR3 has 14 amino acids. The CDR3 sequence: CASSPLAGGNEQYF. For the CDR3, the DNA is TGTGCCAGCAGCCCACTAGCGGGAGGAAACGAGCAGTACTTC.

The chain links TRBV4-1 to TRBJ2-2, with D hard to call. Germline V gene lookup returns CDR1 MGHRA and CDR2 YSYEKL. The CDR3 has 13 residues. Deletions cut 1 base from V and 4 bases from J, with 4 bases between. The CDR3, as DNA: TGCGCCAGCAGCCAAGTGGCCACCGGGGAGCTGTTTTTT. This translates into CASSQVATGELFF.

The chain has TRBV30 and TRBJ1-1, with 8 bases aligning to TRBD1. Germline V gene lookup returns CDR1 GTSNPN and CDR2 SVGIG (reference sequence). The CDR3 extends over 13 amino acids. Germline trimming cut 5 bases from V and 4 bases from J; bases unmatched to any gene: 6. DNA of the CDR3: TGTGCCTGGGGACAGGGAGTGTCCACTGAAGCTTTCTTT. This codes for CAWGQGVSTEAFF. Variable domain in full (rest from reference TRBV30 and TRBJ1-1): SQTIHQWPATLVQPVGSPLSLECTVEGTSNPNLYWYRQAAGRGLQLLFYSVGIGQISSEVPQNLSASRPQDRQFILSSKKLLLSDSGFYLCAWGQGVSTEAFFGQGTRLTVV.

The chain has TRBV7-6 and TRBJ2-7, with TRBD2 as a possible D gene (5 bases). Trimming shortened V by 5 bases and J by 2 bases, and 13 bases separated the two germline ends. This CDR3 region has 14 residues. Germline V gene sequence: CDR1 SGHVS, CDR2 FNYEAQ. The DNA for the CDR3 is TGTGCCAGCAGCCCGCGGACGGAGGCCTACGAGCAGTACTTC. This translates into CASSPRTEAYEQYF.

This clone came up many times. The V call is TRBV2, the J call TRBJ1-1, with TRBD1 matching over 11 bases. The CDR3 covers 14 residues. The V segment lost 6 bases and the J segment 5 bases; nucleotides outside the gene matches: 5. CDR1 SNHLY and CDR2 FYNNEI come from the germline V gene. This CDR3 is CASSKDRGRTEAFF. For the CDR3, the DNA is TGTGCCAGCAGCAAGGACAGGGGGCGGACTGAAGCTTTCTTT.